This T cell receptor beta chain was recorded in a study of T cell responses to AZD1222 COVID-19 vaccine. The repertoire was sequenced with immunoSEQ multiplex PCR; TCRdb's copy has only in-frame clones and lacks some. Of 90,000 to 130,000 clones detected, 88% appear once; the ten largest clones hold 1.5% to 2%. Germline V gives CDR1 MNHNS, CDR2 SASEGT. V was pared by 2 bases and J by 4 bases, with 8 bases between. The CDR3 sequence is 14 residues long. The gene calls are TRBV6-1 and TRBJ1-4; D unresolved. This TCR derives from an adult in good health. The sample in question was peripheral blood, obtained on day 0 of AZD1222 vaccination. CDR3 protein: CASSERSDNEKLFF. The CDR3 DNA reads as TGTGCCAGCAGTGAAAGGTCAGATAATGAAAAACTGTTTTTT.